This TCR beta chain was documented in a study of post-analysis software for immune sequencing data. Study overall: Progressive-relapsing, secondary progressive and relapsing-remitting multiple sclerosis were among the disease courses included.

In this sample, this clonotype turned up once. The antigen is not known. Study conclusions and caveats: Relative to controls, patients had a few TRBV segments at higher frequency, with TRBV5-6, TRBV5-1 and TRBV20-1 among these.

Presence of unique molecular identifiers characterized the TCR beta cDNA libraries. Each CDR3 protein is one row after TCRdb ran MiXCR on the PCR reads. The sample holds 750,000 to 950,000 distinct CDR3 sequences; approximately 57% are singletons and the top ten take roughly 4.4%. The CDR3 consists of 13 residues. Germline V gene data show CDR1 as DFQATT and CDR2 as SNEGSKA (reference sequence). Trimming stripped 6 bases from V and 2 bases from J, with 14 bases between. The sequenced sample consisted of blood. The chain recombines TRBV20-1 with TRBJ2-7; tentatively, D is TRBD2 (7 bases). The origin of this receptor is a girl between 10 and 17 years old with multiple sclerosis. CDR3 sequence: CSAPRGGAYEQYF. DNA for the CDR3: TGCAGTGCCCCACGAGGGGGGGCCTACGAGCAGTACTTC.